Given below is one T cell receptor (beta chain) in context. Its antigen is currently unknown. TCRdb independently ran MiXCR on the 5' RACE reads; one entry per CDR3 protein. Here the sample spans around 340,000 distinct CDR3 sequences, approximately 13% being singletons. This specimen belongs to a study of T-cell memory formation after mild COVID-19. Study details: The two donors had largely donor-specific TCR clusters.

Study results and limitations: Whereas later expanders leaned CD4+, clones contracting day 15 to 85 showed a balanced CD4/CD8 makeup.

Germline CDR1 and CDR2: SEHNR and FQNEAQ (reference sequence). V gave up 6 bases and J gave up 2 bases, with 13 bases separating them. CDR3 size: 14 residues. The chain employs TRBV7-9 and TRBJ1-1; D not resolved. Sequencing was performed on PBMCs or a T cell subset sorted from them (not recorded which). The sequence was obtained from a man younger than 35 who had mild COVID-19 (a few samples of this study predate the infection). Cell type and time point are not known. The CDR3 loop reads CASRVEVANTEAFF. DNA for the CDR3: TGTGCCAGCAGGGTTGAGGTGGCAAACACTGAAGCTTTCTTT.